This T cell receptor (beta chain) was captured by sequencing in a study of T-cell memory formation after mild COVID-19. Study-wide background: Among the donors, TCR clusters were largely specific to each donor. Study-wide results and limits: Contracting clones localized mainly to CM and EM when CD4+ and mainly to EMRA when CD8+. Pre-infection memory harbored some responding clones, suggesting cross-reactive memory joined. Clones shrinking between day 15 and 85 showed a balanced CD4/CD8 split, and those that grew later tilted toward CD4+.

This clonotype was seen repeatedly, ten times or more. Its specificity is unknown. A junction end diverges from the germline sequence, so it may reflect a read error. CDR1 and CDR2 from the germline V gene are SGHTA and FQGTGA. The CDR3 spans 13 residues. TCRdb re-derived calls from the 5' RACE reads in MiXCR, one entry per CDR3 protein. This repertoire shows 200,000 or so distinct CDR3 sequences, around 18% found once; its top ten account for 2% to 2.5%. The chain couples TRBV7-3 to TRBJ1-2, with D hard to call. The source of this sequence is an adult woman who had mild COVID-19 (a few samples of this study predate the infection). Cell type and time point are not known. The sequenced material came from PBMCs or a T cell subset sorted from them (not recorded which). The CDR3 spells CASSYDRRSVVRF. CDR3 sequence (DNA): TGTGCCAGCAGCTACGATCGTCGATCCGTTGTACGATTC.